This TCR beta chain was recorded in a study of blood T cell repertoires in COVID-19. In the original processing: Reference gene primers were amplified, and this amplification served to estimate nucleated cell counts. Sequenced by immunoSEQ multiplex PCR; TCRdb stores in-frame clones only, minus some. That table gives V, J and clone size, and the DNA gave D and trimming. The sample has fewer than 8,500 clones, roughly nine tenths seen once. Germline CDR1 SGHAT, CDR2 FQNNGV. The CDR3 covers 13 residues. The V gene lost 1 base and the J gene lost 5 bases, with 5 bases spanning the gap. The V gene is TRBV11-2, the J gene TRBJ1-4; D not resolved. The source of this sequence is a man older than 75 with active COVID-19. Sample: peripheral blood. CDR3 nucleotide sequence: TGTGCCAGCAGCTTAGGAGCGAATGAAAAACTGTTTTTT. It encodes CASSLGANEKLFF.